This TCR beta chain is from a study of breast tumors, draining lymph nodes, adjacent tissues. The lymph nodes were axillary draining lymph nodes from breast cancer patients. TCRdb re-called the multiplex PCR reads through MiXCR, storing one row per CDR3 protein. The table has some 140,000 distinct CDR3 sequences, about 20% seen once. As to this clonotype: This may be a read error, as it is one base from a much larger clone.

The sequence was obtained from a female donor with breast cancer. Some clones in this sample may be carry-over from other donors' samples. Sequencing was carried out using axillary lymph node tissue.

CDR3 in DNA: TGCAGCGTTAGGATCACCGGGGAGCTGTTTTTT. This sequence encodes CSVRITGELFF. The chain employs TRBV29-1 and TRBJ2-2, with D unclear. V dropped 5 bases and J dropped 4 bases, with 5 bases sitting between them. In germline, CDR1 is SQVTM, CDR2 ANQGSEA. The CDR3 runs to 11 residues.